The 5 T cell receptor beta chains below come from one sample, sequenced in a study of blood T cells in healthy people across ages. Primers used in a second PCR of about 7 to 12 cycles were a sample-barcoded 5' primer and a J-beta primer mix. TCRdb ran MiXCR on the 5' RACE reads and lists one entry per CDR3 protein. The sample has about 1.8 million distinct CDR3 sequences, approximately 50% seen once. Sequencing was carried out using blood. The source is a woman aged 40 to 50 in good health.

The gene calls are TRBV6-1 and TRBJ2-5, with TRBD2 matching over 11 bases. With V trimmed by 6 bases and J by 2 bases, 26 bases remained unmatched. In germline, CDR1 is MNHNS, CDR2 SASEGT. The CDR3 has 22 amino acids. CDR3 protein: CASRRPWRTGLAGALGQETQYF. The CDR3 nucleotides read TGTGCCAGCAGGCGACCCTGGAGAACAGGACTAGCGGGCGCCCTAGGGCAAGAGACCCAGTACTTC.

This clonotype has a handful of counts. This chain links TRBV7-2 with TRBJ2-3; 8 bases fit TRBD2. Germline V CDR1 and CDR2: SGHTA, FQGNSA. Trimming cost V 2 bases and J 0 bases; bases outside gene matches: 4. There are 16 residues in the CDR3. In DNA, the CDR3 is TGTGCCAGCAGCTTAAGGGCTAGCGGGAGCACAGATACGCAGTATTTT. It translates to CASSLRASGSTDTQYF.

The rearrangement links TRBV7-2 to TRBJ2-7; no definite D call. CDR3 length: 14 residues. The germline V gene encodes CDR1 SGHTA and CDR2 FQGNSA. Trimming pared 4 bases from V and 6 bases from J, leaving 16 bases between. CDR3 DNA: TGTGCCAGCAGCTCGGACGCCCCGGCCTGCGAGCAGTACTTC. This gives the protein CASSSDAPACEQYF.

This clonotype was found a few times. This chain uses TRBV13 with TRBJ2-7, with D hard to call. The closer fit of TRBJ2-4 to the DNA end suggests the J call may be wrong. The germline gives CDR1 PRHDT, CDR2 FYEKMQ (reference sequence). The CDR3 runs to 16 residues. The CDR3 sequence is CASSLAPSTGQNIQYF. Written as DNA, the CDR3 is TGTGCCAGCAGCTTAGCCCCTTCGACGGGTCAAAACATTCAGTACTTC.

This clonotype was counted once. This rearrangement joins TRBV12-3 or TRBV12-4 to TRBJ2-1; maybe TRBD1 (6 bases). The CDR3 spans 11 residues. V was clipped by 11 bases and J by 10 bases, with 15 bases between them. The CDR3 DNA is TGTGCCCGCTGCTACAGGGACGAGCAGTTCTTC. Residues: CARCYRDEQFF.